This TCR beta chain was observed in a study of CD8 T cells in Susac syndrome. Points from the study as a whole: The study recognized that its TCR sequencing and HLA analysis covered a relatively small number of individuals.

Remarks on this clonotype: Its antigen remains unknown.

When the RNA was reverse transcribed, random hexamers were used with an input of 0.5 to 1 ug. The authors amplified TCR beta CDR3 across 54 Vbeta and 13 Jbeta using immunoSEQ multiplex PCR. TCRdb analysed the immunoSEQ multiplex PCR reads with MiXCR anew, one entry per CDR3 protein. The table shows approximately 170,000 distinct CDR3 sequences, with 94% occurring only once. Germline loops: CDR1 LNHDA, CDR2 SQIVND (reference sequence). This CDR3 has 13 amino acids. Trimming cost V 6 bases and J 4 bases, with 12 bases left between them. The sequence was collected from a human donor with multiple sclerosis. Sequenced: CD4+ T cells from PBMCs. The chain employs TRBV19 and TRBJ1-1; the D gene is possibly TRBD1 (6 bases). CDR3 region: CASSSTGSTEAFF. The CDR3 DNA follows: TGTGCCAGTAGCTCCACAGGGTCCACTGAAGCTTTCTTT.